A selection of T cell receptor beta chains follows, all from one sample in a study of shared clonotypes between healthy human individuals. The repertoire was sequenced with immunoSEQ multiplex PCR; TCRdb's copy has only in-frame clones and lacks some. The sample lists 2 million or so clones, about 95% occurring once. Material: naive CD4+ T cells sorted from blood. The receptors here all came from a man between 18 and 35 years old in good health. Both conserved end residues are part of each CDR3. The D gene is left open where the match is weak. Clone size, where shown, is once, few, many, or a class for clones that have expanded.

clone size,V gene,D gene,J gene,CDR3 DNA,CDR3 protein
.,TRBV28,.,TRBJ1-1,TGTGCCAGCAGTCGGCAGGGTGAAGCTTTCTTT,CASSRQGEAFF
.,TRBV19,TRBD1,TRBJ1-1,TGTGCCAGTTCCCCGGACAGGGGGAACACTGAAGCTTTCTTT,CASSPDRGNTEAFF
.,TRBV5-7,.,TRBJ1-2,TGTGCCAGCAGCTTGTATAAAAGTAACTATGGCTACACCTTC,CASSLYKSNYGYTF
once,TRBV6-4,.,TRBJ1-1,TGTGCCAGCAGTGACTCGAGTCGACCGAACACTGAAGCTTTCTTT,CASSDSSRPNTEAFF
.,TRBV10-1,.,TRBJ2-7,TGCGCCAGCAGCGCCTGGGGGGCCTCGAACTACGAGCAGTACTTC,CASSAWGASNYEQYF
.,TRBV5-4,TRBD1,TRBJ2-5,TGTGCCAGCAGCCCGAAGACAGGGGTGGGCCAAGAGACCCAGTACTTC,CASSPKTGVGQETQYF
.,TRBV6-5,.,TRBJ1-1,TGTGCCAGCAGTAAAAAATTGGGGGACACTGAAGCTTTCTTT,CASSKKLGDTEAFF
.,TRBV10-3,TRBD1,TRBJ2-3,TGTGCCATCAGTGGATCGGACAGGGGAAGGGATACGCAGTATTTT,CAISGSDRGRDTQYF
.,TRBV10-3,TRBD1,TRBJ1-3,TGTGCCATCAGTAGGACAGGGGGAGACACCATATATTTT,CAISRTGGDTIYF
.,TRBV6-6,TRBD2,TRBJ2-7,TGTGCCAGCAGTTACTCACTAGCGGGAGTCTACGAGCAGTACTTC,CASSYSLAGVYEQYF
.,TRBV15,TRBD2,TRBJ2-7,TGTGCCACCAGCAGAGATAAGGACGGGAGGGCCTCTGATGAGCAGTACTTC,CATSRDKDGRASDEQYF
.,TRBV10-2,.,TRBJ1-1,TGCGCCAGCAGTGAAACACGGAACACTGAAGCTTTCTTT,CASSETRNTEAFF
.,TRBV29-1,.,TRBJ1-2,TGCAGCGTAGCCAGGGTTTCTAACTATGGCTACACCTTC,CSVARVSNYGYTF
.,TRBV18,.,TRBJ1-4,TGTGCCAGCTCACCGGGGTTCCAGGAAAAACTGTTTTTT,CASSPGFQEKLFF
once,TRBV30,.,TRBJ2-1,TGTGCCTGGAGTGGGGCGGGGCAACGGGAGCAGTTCTTC,CAWSGAGQREQFF
.,TRBV28,.,TRBJ2-7,TGTGCCAGCAATGCGGGTAGCTCCTACGAGCAGTACTTC,CASNAGSSYEQYF
.,TRBV28,.,TRBJ1-2,TGTGCCAGCAGTTACAGGGACAACTATGGCTACACCTTC,CASSYRDNYGYTF
.,TRBV19,TRBD2,TRBJ2-5,TGTGCCAGTAGCCCCCGGACTAGCGGCGAACAACGAGGAGAGACCCAGTACTTC,CASSPRTSGEQRGETQYF
.,TRBV25-1,.,TRBJ2-5,TGTGCCAGCAGTGAATTTGACCGGGGGACCCAGTACTTC,CASSEFDRGTQYF
.,TRBV11-2,TRBD2,TRBJ2-2,TGTGCCAGCAGCGCTAGCGGGGGGACTTCAGGAGGCGGGGAGCTGTTTTTT,CASSASGGTSGGGELFF
.,TRBV6-6,.,TRBJ2-1,TGTGCCAGCAGGACTCGGCTCCTAGATTCTAATGAGCAGTTCTTC,CASRTRLLDSNEQFF
.,TRBV19,TRBD1,TRBJ1-4,TGTGCCAGTAGTCCGGACAGGAATGAAAAACTGTTTTTT,CASSPDRNEKLFF
.,TRBV28,.,TRBJ2-7,TGTGCCAGCAACCCCATGGGCAGGGGCTCCTACGAGCAGTACTTC,CASNPMGRGSYEQYF
.,TRBV2,.,TRBJ2-1,TGTGCCAGCAGTGAAGCGCTTGCTAGTACTAAGCAGTTCTTC,CASSEALASTKQFF
.,TRBV11-3,.,TRBJ2-2,TGTGCCAGCAGCCTAACTGAATGGGGGAACGCCGGGGAGCTGTTTTTT,CASSLTEWGNAGELFF
.,TRBV6-5,.,TRBJ1-2,TGTGCCAGCAGTTACTCACCCAGGGGCTATGGCTACACCTTC,CASSYSPRGYGYTF
.,TRBV5-1,.,TRBJ2-1,TGCGCCAGCAGCTTTTTAACCAATGAGCAGTTCTTC,CASSFLTNEQFF
.,TRBV14,.,TRBJ2-5,TGTGCCAGCAACCGACCAAGAGAGACCCAGTACTTC,CASNRPRETQYF
.,TRBV29-1,.,TRBJ2-7,TGCAGCGTTGAAGACAGGAGCCCCTACGAGCAGTACTTC,CSVEDRSPYEQYF
.,TRBV28,TRBD1,TRBJ1-5,TGTGCCAGCAGTCCGACAGGGTCTAGCAATCAGCCCCAGCATTTT,CASSPTGSSNQPQHF
.,TRBV10-3,.,TRBJ2-3,TGTGCCATAAGCCCAGGCTTGGGCACAGATACGCAGTATTTT,CAISPGLGTDTQYF
.,TRBV9,TRBD2,TRBJ2-1,TGTGCCAGCAGCGTCTCGCGGGAGTACAATGAGCAGTTCTTC,CASSVSREYNEQFF
once,TRBV6-1,.,TRBJ2-7,TGTGCCAGCAGTGTCTTTCAGGGAACCTACGAGCAGTACTTC,CASSVFQGTYEQYF
.,TRBV10-2,.,TRBJ2-2,TGCGCCAGCAGTCCCGGGACACCCATCACCGGGGAGCTGTTTTTT,CASSPGTPITGELFF
.,TRBV7-6,TRBD2,TRBJ2-2,TGTGCCAGCAGCACGTGGACTAGCGGAAACACCGGGGAGCTGTTTTTT,CASSTWTSGNTGELFF
.,TRBV7-2,.,TRBJ2-3,TGTGCCAGCGGAAGCTATCCCAGAGGAGGTACGCAGTATTTT,CASGSYPRGGTQYF
.,TRBV5-5,TRBD1,TRBJ1-6,TGTGCCAGCACCCAGGGGGCCACCCCGGGACCCCTCCACTTT,CASTQGATPGPLHF
.,TRBV30,.,TRBJ1-6,TGTGCCTGGAGTGTACTATCAGGGAATTCACCCCTCCACTTT,CAWSVLSGNSPLHF
.,TRBV27,TRBD1,TRBJ2-5,TGTGCCAGCAGCCGCCGGGACAGGGAAGAAGAGACCCAGTACTTC,CASSRRDREEETQYF
.,TRBV28,TRBD1,TRBJ1-5,TGTGCCAGCAGTTTCCCAGACAGGGACCGTCAGCCCCAGCATTTT,CASSFPDRDRQPQHF
.,TRBV27,.,TRBJ2-2,TGTGCCAGCAGTCCCAGGACCCGGAACACCGGGGAGCTGTTTTTT,CASSPRTRNTGELFF
.,TRBV7-7,.,TRBJ1-5,TGTGCTAGCAGCCTAGAGCGAGGCAGGGCAGCCTCTAGCAATCAGCCCCAGCATTTT,CASSLERGRAASSNQPQHF
.,TRBV5-1,.,TRBJ1-4,TGCGCCAGCAGCTTACGGGGAGTTGAAAAACTGTTTTTT,CASSLRGVEKLFF
.,TRBV6-7,.,TRBJ2-5,TGTGCCAGCAGTAACAGCCCCCCAGAGACCCAGTACTTC,CASSNSPPETQYF